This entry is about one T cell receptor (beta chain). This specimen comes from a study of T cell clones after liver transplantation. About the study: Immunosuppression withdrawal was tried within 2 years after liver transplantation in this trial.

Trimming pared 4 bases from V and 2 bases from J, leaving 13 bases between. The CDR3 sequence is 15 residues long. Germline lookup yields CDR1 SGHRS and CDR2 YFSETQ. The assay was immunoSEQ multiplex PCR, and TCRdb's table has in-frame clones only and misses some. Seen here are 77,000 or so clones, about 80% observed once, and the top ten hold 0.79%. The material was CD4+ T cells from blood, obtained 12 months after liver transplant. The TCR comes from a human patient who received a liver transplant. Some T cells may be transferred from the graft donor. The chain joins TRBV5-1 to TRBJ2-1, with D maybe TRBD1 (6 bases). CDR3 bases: TGCGCCAGCAGCCTCTCGGGACAAGCCTACAATGAGCAGTTCTTC. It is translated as CASSLSGQAYNEQFF.